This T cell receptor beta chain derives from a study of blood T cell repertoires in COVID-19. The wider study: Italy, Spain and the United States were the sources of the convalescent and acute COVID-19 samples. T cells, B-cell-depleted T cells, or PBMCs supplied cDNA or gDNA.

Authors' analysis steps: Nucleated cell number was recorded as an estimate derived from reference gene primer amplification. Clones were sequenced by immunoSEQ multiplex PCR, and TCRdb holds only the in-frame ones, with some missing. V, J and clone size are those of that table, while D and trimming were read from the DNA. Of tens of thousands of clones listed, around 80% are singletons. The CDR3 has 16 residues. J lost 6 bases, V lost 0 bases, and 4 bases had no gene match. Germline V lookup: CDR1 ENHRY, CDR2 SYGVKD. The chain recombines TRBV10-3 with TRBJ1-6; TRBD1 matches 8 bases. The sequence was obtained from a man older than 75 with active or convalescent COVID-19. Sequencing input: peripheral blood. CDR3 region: CAISESRTGGNSPLHF. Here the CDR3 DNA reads TGTGCCATCAGTGAGTCGAGAACAGGGGGTAATTCACCCCTCCACTTT.